The rows below give T cell receptor beta chains drawn from one sample of a study of T cell responses to AZD1222 COVID-19 vaccine. Profiled with immunoSEQ multiplex PCR; TCRdb holds only in-frame clones, not every one. The sample has 150,000 to 160,000 clones, about nine tenths seen once. Sequencing used peripheral blood, obtained on day 0 of AZD1222 vaccination. The receptors stem from an adult in good health. Both conserved end residues are part of each CDR3. The order of the fields is clone size, V gene, D gene, J gene, CDR3 DNA, CDR3 protein. A D gene is named only where the DNA matches it firmly. Clone size is not always given. Where it is, it says once, few, many or a class for expanded clones.

clone_size: -
v_call: TRBV28
d_call: -
j_call: TRBJ1-2
cdr3_nt: TGTGCCAGCAGTACTACCGGGCGGCCTTCCTATGGCTACACCTTC
cdr3_aa: CASSTTGRPSYGYTF

clone_size: -
v_call: TRBV5-1
d_call: -
j_call: TRBJ1-2
cdr3_nt: TGCGCCAGCAGCTTGTATCGGGAACAGAACTATGGCTACACCTTC
cdr3_aa: CASSLYREQNYGYTF

clone_size: once
v_call: TRBV11-3
d_call: TRBD2
j_call: TRBJ2-7
cdr3_nt: TGTGCCAGCAGCCCGGGACTAGCGGGAGTCTACGAGCAGTACTTC
cdr3_aa: CASSPGLAGVYEQYF

clone_size: once
v_call: TRBV27
d_call: TRBD1
j_call: TRBJ1-1
cdr3_nt: TGTGCCAGCAGTCCCCCGACAGGGGCCACTGAAGCTTTCTTT
cdr3_aa: CASSPPTGATEAFF

clone_size: -
v_call: TRBV6-2/TRBV6-3
d_call: -
j_call: TRBJ1-6
cdr3_nt: TGTGCCAGCAGTTTACCCGCAGGGACCAACCTCCACTTT
cdr3_aa: CASSLPAGTNLHF

clone_size: -
v_call: TRBV19
d_call: -
j_call: TRBJ2-1
cdr3_nt: TGTGCCAGTAGTACTAGCAGCAACTCCTACAATGAGCAGTTCTTC
cdr3_aa: CASSTSSNSYNEQFF

clone_size: once
v_call: TRBV5-8
d_call: -
j_call: TRBJ2-7
cdr3_nt: TGTGCCAGCAGCTTTGCGTACGAGCAGTACTTC
cdr3_aa: CASSFAYEQYF

clone_size: -
v_call: TRBV10-3
d_call: -
j_call: TRBJ2-1
cdr3_nt: TGTGCCATCAGTGAACGAGGGGTCGTCAATGAGCAGTTCTTC
cdr3_aa: CAISERGVVNEQFF

clone_size: -
v_call: TRBV5-1
d_call: -
j_call: TRBJ2-1
cdr3_nt: TGCGCCAGCAGCTTCATGGAAGGAAGCTCCTACAATGAGCAGTTCTTC
cdr3_aa: CASSFMEGSSYNEQFF

clone_size: few
v_call: TRBV24-1
d_call: -
j_call: TRBJ1-2
cdr3_nt: TGTGCCACCAGTGATTTAGGGACAAACTATGGCTACACCTTC
cdr3_aa: CATSDLGTNYGYTF

clone_size: -
v_call: TRBV2
d_call: TRBD2
j_call: TRBJ2-7
cdr3_nt: TGTGCCAGCAGTACCGGGACTAGCGGGACCTACGAGCAGTACTTC
cdr3_aa: CASSTGTSGTYEQYF

clone_size: -
v_call: TRBV19
d_call: TRBD1
j_call: TRBJ1-5
cdr3_nt: TGTGCCAGTAGTAAACGACAGGGGTTGGGTGATCAGCCCCAGCATTTT
cdr3_aa: CASSKRQGLGDQPQHF

clone_size: -
v_call: TRBV7-9
d_call: -
j_call: TRBJ2-1
cdr3_nt: TGTGCCAGCAGCTTCTGGGGCCGCTACAATGAGCAGTTCTTC
cdr3_aa: CASSFWGRYNEQFF

clone_size: -
v_call: TRBV5-1
d_call: -
j_call: TRBJ2-5
cdr3_nt: TGCGCCAGCAGCTTGGGAGGACGGTGGTACCAAGAGACCCAGTACTTC
cdr3_aa: CASSLGGRWYQETQYF

clone_size: -
v_call: TRBV11-2
d_call: -
j_call: TRBJ2-7
cdr3_nt: TGTGCCAGCAGCCCAATTCGGAGGGACGGCGCCTACGAGCAGTACTTC
cdr3_aa: CASSPIRRDGAYEQYF

clone_size: -
v_call: TRBV24-1
d_call: -
j_call: TRBJ2-1
cdr3_nt: TGTGCCACCAGTGTAGACCGGCAGGGTTTATTGGATGAGCAGTTCTTC
cdr3_aa: CATSVDRQGLLDEQFF

clone_size: -
v_call: TRBV28
d_call: TRBD1
j_call: TRBJ1-5
cdr3_nt: TGTGCCAGCAGTTGGGCGGCAGGGGGACATCAGCCCCAGCATTTT
cdr3_aa: CASSWAAGGHQPQHF

clone_size: -
v_call: TRBV4-3
d_call: -
j_call: TRBJ2-2
cdr3_nt: TGCGCCAGCAGCCAACCCAGGGCGATGGACACCGGGGAGCTGTTTTTT
cdr3_aa: CASSQPRAMDTGELFF

clone_size: -
v_call: TRBV27
d_call: -
j_call: TRBJ2-1
cdr3_nt: TGTGCCAGCAGTCCCATCGCGAACTCCAATGAGCAGTTCTTC
cdr3_aa: CASSPIANSNEQFF

clone_size: -
v_call: TRBV7-8
d_call: TRBD2
j_call: TRBJ2-7
cdr3_nt: TGTGCCAGCAGCTTCGGGACTAGCGGAAACTACGAGCAGTACTTC
cdr3_aa: CASSFGTSGNYEQYF

clone_size: -
v_call: TRBV7-2
d_call: TRBD1
j_call: TRBJ2-1
cdr3_nt: TGTGCCAGCAGTTATAGGACAGGCTCCTACAATGAGCAGTTCTTC
cdr3_aa: CASSYRTGSYNEQFF

clone_size: -
v_call: TRBV7-8
d_call: TRBD2
j_call: TRBJ2-2
cdr3_nt: TGTGCCAGCAGCTTAGAACGGCGGGCGGGAGCCGGGGAGCTGTTTTTT
cdr3_aa: CASSLERRAGAGELFF

clone_size: once
v_call: TRBV3-1/TRBV3-2
d_call: -
j_call: TRBJ2-5
cdr3_nt: TGTGCCAGCAGCCAAATCAAGACCCAGTACTTC
cdr3_aa: CASSQIKTQYF

clone_size: -
v_call: TRBV27
d_call: -
j_call: TRBJ1-2
cdr3_nt: TGTGCCACCAGCTACGGAGGGCGCTATGGCTACACCTTC
cdr3_aa: CATSYGGRYGYTF

clone_size: -
v_call: TRBV2
d_call: TRBD1
j_call: TRBJ1-2
cdr3_nt: TGTGCCAGCAGTCAACCGGGACAGGGTTCGGGCTATGGCTACACCTTC
cdr3_aa: CASSQPGQGSGYGYTF

clone_size: -
v_call: TRBV28
d_call: -
j_call: TRBJ1-5
cdr3_nt: TGTGCCAGCAGTTTATCGGGCGGGAATCAGCCCCAGCATTTT
cdr3_aa: CASSLSGGNQPQHF